A single sample is the source of the 12 T cell receptor beta chains below, sequenced in a study of blood T cell repertoires in COVID-19. The table came from immunoSEQ multiplex PCR; TCRdb's copy has only in-frame clones and leaves some out. There are about 140,000 clones in the sample; roughly nine tenths occur only once, and about 5% lies in the top ten. Specimen: peripheral blood. Source of these receptors: a human donor in a cohort sampled during active COVID-19.

The chain couples TRBV18 to TRBJ1-5, with TRBD1 matching over 8 bases. The germline V gene encodes CDR1 KGHSH and CDR2 LQKENI. CDR3 length equals 15 residues. Trimming removed 3 bases from V and 6 bases from J; junction bases left unmatched: 7. The CDR3 DNA sequence: TGTGCCAGCTCACCGGGCAGGGGGCGGGTTCAGCCCCAGCATTTT. It yields the protein CASSPGRGRVQPQHF.

The rearrangement joins TRBV7-9 to TRBJ1-1, with 8 bases aligning to TRBD1. V was clipped by 5 bases and J by 11 bases; unmatched bases: 19. Germline CDR1 is SEHNR and CDR2 is FQNEAQ (reference sequence). This CDR3 spans 16 amino acids. CDR3 loop: CASSENDVWAGGRAFF. CDR3 coding DNA: TGTGCCAGCAGCGAAAATGACGTGTGGGCAGGGGGCCGGGCTTTCTTT.

The gene calls are TRBV5-5 and TRBJ1-2, with unresolved D. Trimming removed 7 bases from V and 0 bases from J, with 16 bases in between. Germline-derived CDR1 and CDR2 are SGHKS and YYEKEE (reference sequence). The CDR3 consists of 15 residues. The CDR3 here is CASLPRPVPNYGYTF. CDR3 sequence (DNA): TGTGCCAGCTTACCACGCCCGGTCCCTAACTATGGCTACACCTTC.

V and J are TRBV7-6 and TRBJ2-7, with 11 bases matching TRBD2. CDR3 size: 16 residues. V was pared by 1 base and J by 4 bases, with 6 bases of the junction left unmatched. Per germline, CDR1 SGHVS and CDR2 FNYEAQ. CDR3 amino acids: CASSLVSSGRNYEQYF. CDR3 bases: TGTGCCAGCAGCTTAGTCTCTAGCGGGAGGAATTACGAGCAGTACTTC.

CDR3 sequence: CASSSESRKAFF. CDR3 coding DNA: TGCGCCAGCAGTAGTGAGTCCAGGAAAGCTTTCTTT. V gene TRBV10-2 combines with J gene TRBJ1-1, with D unresolved. The CDR3 totals 12 residues. V lost 5 bases and J 9 bases, leaving 13 bases between the germline ends. CDR1 WSHSY and CDR2 SAAADI come from the germline V gene.

The chain employs TRBV7-2 and TRBJ2-1, with no clear D. The length of the CDR3 is 12 residues. Germline V gene lookup returns CDR1 SGHTA and CDR2 FQGNSA. Deletions cut 0 bases from V and 9 bases from J, with 6 bases between. The CDR3 sequence is CASSLAPSEQFF. For the CDR3, the DNA is TGTGCCAGCAGCTTAGCGCCTAGTGAGCAGTTCTTC.

The chain uses TRBV9 and TRBJ2-1, with 9 nucleotides matching TRBD2. The CDR3 has 17 amino acids. Germline CDR1 and CDR2: SGDLS and YYNGEE. V shed 0 bases, J shed 4 bases, and the junction held 8 bases outside the gene matches. The CDR3 nucleotides are TGTGCCAGCAGCGTAGAATCCGGACTAGCGCCTTACAATGAGCAGTTCTTC. It is translated as CASSVESGLAPYNEQFF.

CDR3 region: CASSQTLGQGGNTIYF. Written as DNA, the CDR3 is TGTGCCAGCAGCCAAACCCTCGGACAGGGTGGAAACACCATATATTTT. This chain links TRBV3-1 (or the pseudogene TRBV3-2) with TRBJ1-3; TRBD1 aligns across 8 bases. V shed 2 bases and J 3 bases; nucleotides not matched to a gene: 6. Germline CDR1 reads LGHDT; CDR2 reads YNNKEL (reference sequence). This CDR3 spans 16 amino acids.

The chain is built from TRBV29-1 and TRBJ2-7; maybe TRBD2 (5 bases). CDR1 is SQVTM and CDR2 is ANQGSEA in the germline V gene. The CDR3 spans 13 residues. Trimming removed 3 bases at V and 0 bases at J, with 9 bases between. CDR3 sequence reads: CSVEVGSSYEQYF. The CDR3 region has the DNA TGCAGCGTTGAGGTTGGGAGCTCCTACGAGCAGTACTTC.

The chain combines TRBV10-3 with TRBJ1-5; 9 bases match TRBD1. Germline assignment: CDR1 ENHRY and CDR2 SYGVKD. With 8 bases clipped from V and 3 bases from J, the junction kept 5 bases outside the gene matches. The CDR3 length is 14 residues. The CDR3 loop is CAIQGQGLNQPQHF. CDR3 nucleotide sequence: TGTGCCATCCAGGGACAGGGTCTCAATCAGCCCCAGCATTTT.

The chain has TRBV5-5 and TRBJ2-1; 11 nucleotides align to TRBD2. Trimming cost V 0 bases and J 0 bases; bases outside gene matches: 8. This CDR3 is 19 amino acids long. Germline loops: CDR1 SGHKS, CDR2 YYEKEE (reference sequence). CDR3 in amino acids: CASSLEPSGGLGSYNEQFF. In DNA, the CDR3 is TGTGCCAGCAGCTTGGAACCTAGCGGGGGGCTCGGCTCCTACAATGAGCAGTTCTTC.

This chain joins TRBV5-1 and TRBJ2-7; D gene uncertain. Germline CDR1 is SGHRS and CDR2 is YFSETQ. CDR3 length equals 14 residues. Deletions cut 0 bases from V and 3 bases from J, with 10 bases between. This CDR3 is CASSLDSYYYEQYF. The CDR3 DNA sequence: TGCGCCAGCAGCTTGGACAGCTATTACTACGAGCAGTACTTC.